This T cell receptor beta chain was sequenced for a study of regulatory T cells in long-lasting Graves disease. The CDR3 is 15 amino acids. Germline V CDR1 and CDR2: SEHNR, FQNEAQ (reference sequence). The junction had 11 bases not matched to a gene; V was cut back by 5 bases and J by 5 bases. Time point reported: persistent/refractory GD, antithyroid drugs over 5 years with positive TRAb. After RNA was extracted from PBMCs, the TCR library was made from it. CDR3 regions were amplified by Arm-PCR using iRepertoire HTBI primers to build TCR beta libraries. TCRdb redid the calling of the multiplex PCR reads with MiXCR, one entry per CDR3 protein. The sample shows about 400,000 distinct CDR3 sequences, less than 25% of them seen only once.

The receptor's source is a female donor with Graves disease. Sample: peripheral blood mononuclear cells (PBMCs), taken when the disease was refractory, from a patient treated with antithyroid drugs. The rearrangement uses TRBV7-9 and TRBJ1-1; 7 nucleotides line up with TRBD1. The CDR3 coding sequence is TGTGCCAGCAGCGCCAAAGGGGGCGGAGGAACTGAAGCTTTCTTT. Residues: CASSAKGGGGTEAFF.